What follows is one T cell receptor (beta chain) and its context. J lost 5 bases, V lost 1 base, and 5 bases had no gene match. CDR1 and CDR2 (germline): SGHTA, FQGNSA. This CDR3 has 15 amino acids. These data are taken from a study of T cells in Graves' hyperthyroidism and ophthalmopathy. The source material, RNA transcripts, was used to amplify TCR beta CDR3 regions. With the HTBI primer set, the TCR CDR3 went through a first round of RT-PCR. TCRdb called the multiplex PCR reads again in MiXCR, with one record for every CDR3 protein. The sample records around 500,000 distinct CDR3 sequences, 16% being singletons.

The rearrangement joins TRBV7-2 to TRBJ2-1, with 7 bases that match TRBD2. The sequenced sample was blood. This TCR derives from a woman in her thirties with Graves' ophthalmopathy. In nucleotides, the CDR3 is TGTGCCAGCAGCTTAGACGCGGGAGCCCACAATGAGCAGTTCTTC. Protein sequence: CASSLDAGAHNEQFF. Full variable domain (rest looked up from reference TRBV7-2 and TRBJ2-1): GAGVSQSPSNKVTEKGKDVELRCDPISGHTALYWYRQSLGQGLEFLIYFQGNSAPDKSGLPSDRFSAERTGGSVSTLTIQRTQQEDSAVYLCASSLDAGAHNEQFFGPGTRLTVL.